The next 17 T cell receptor beta chains were all read from a single sample in a study of cytomegalovirus exposure and HLA in healthy donors. The PCR ran on 60 Vbeta and 13 Jbeta primers. Method: immunoSEQ multiplex PCR; TCRdb's copy keeps in-frame clones and lacks some. This sample carries approximately 200,000 clones, more than 65% of them seen once, and the ten largest clones take roughly 1.4%. The sequencing sample was made of PBMCs. The receptors derive from a girl under 18 in good health and CMV-seropositive.

The chain couples TRBV2 to TRBJ1-5, with a tentative D call TRBD1 (5 bases). Germline V gene data show CDR1 as SNHLY and CDR2 as FYNNEI. The CDR3 is 13 amino acids. V lost 6 bases and J 4 bases, leaving 10 bases between the germline ends. The CDR3 loop reads CASRPDRNQPQHF. CDR3 nucleotide sequence: TGTGCCAGCAGACCCGACAGAAATCAGCCCCAGCATTTT.

The genes are TRBV7-8 and TRBJ2-6; D is unclear. Germline CDR1 reads SGHVS; CDR2 reads FQNEAQ. The V and J ends lost 3 bases and 4 bases respectively, with 7 bases between them. The CDR3 covers 14 residues. CDR3 region: CASSFQWGANVLTF. The CDR3 nucleotides are TGTGCCAGCAGCTTCCAGTGGGGGGCCAACGTCCTGACTTTC.

The V and J genes are TRBV5-1 and TRBJ2-5; a weak D match, TRBD1 (5 bases). This CDR3 spans 14 amino acids. V gave up 4 bases and J gave up 6 bases, with 16 bases separating them. Germline CDR1 SGHRS, CDR2 YFSETQ. The CDR3, as DNA: TGCGCCAGCAGCCTCAACAGGAAAGGGAAGACCCAGTACTTC. This translates into CASSLNRKGKTQYF.

In its sample, this clone was seen once. The chain uses TRBV27 and TRBJ2-7, with D possibly being TRBD1 (5 bases). V lost 9 bases and J lost 2, with 14 bases in between. Germline-derived CDR1 and CDR2 are MNHEY and SMNVEV (reference sequence). The CDR3 consists of 13 residues. The CDR3 loop is CASRAGRTYEQYF. DNA of the CDR3: TGTGCCAGTCGGGCAGGGCGCACCTACGAGCAGTACTTC.

V and J are TRBV9 and TRBJ2-2; maybe TRBD2 (6 bases). CDR1 SGDLS and CDR2 YYNGEE come from the germline V gene. This CDR3 has 15 amino acids. V dropped 3 bases and J dropped 7 bases, with 16 bases sitting between them. The CDR3: CASSAGDVRGGELFF. Written as DNA, the CDR3 is TGTGCCAGCAGCGCGGGGGACGTCCGCGGCGGGGAGCTGTTTTTT.

This clone came up a few times. The rearrangement joins TRBV5-1 to TRBJ2-2; 8 bases map to TRBD1. The CDR3 is 15 amino acids. Germline V gene sequence: CDR1 SGHRS, CDR2 YFSETQ. V lost 0 bases to trimming and J lost 6 bases; unmatched junction nucleotides: 4. This CDR3 is CASSLDRGLSGELFF. The CDR3 region has the DNA TGCGCCAGCAGCTTGGACAGGGGGTTATCCGGGGAGCTGTTTTTT.

V usage is TRBV6-1 and J usage is TRBJ1-6, with 7 positions matching TRBD1. Trimming at V came to 2 bases and at J to 4 bases, leaving 8 bases not matched to a gene. The CDR3 is made up of 17 amino acids. The germline V gene has CDR1 MNHNS and CDR2 SASEGT. The DNA of the CDR3 is TGTGCCAGCAGTGAATTGCCTCCGGGACAGTATAATTCACCCCTCCACTTT. Protein product: CASSELPPGQYNSPLHF.

The rearrangement links TRBV7-2 to TRBJ1-2; D is uncertain. V lost 1 base, J lost 4 bases, and 10 bases lay in between. The germline V gene encodes CDR1 SGHTA and CDR2 FQGNSA. The CDR3 totals 14 residues. CDR3 sequence (DNA): TGTGCCAGCAGCTTAGATTCCGGGTTCTATGGCTACACCTTC. Protein product: CASSLDSGFYGYTF.

The chain links TRBV7-9 to TRBJ1-1, with unresolved D. Germline assignment: CDR1 SEHNR and CDR2 FQNEAQ (reference sequence). The V end was cut by 6 bases, the J end by 4 bases, with 12 bases between. This CDR3 region has 13 residues. In DNA, the CDR3 is TGTGCCAGCAGGCGTACCTCGGGCACTGAAGCTTTCTTT. This gives the protein CASRRTSGTEAFF.

The chain has TRBV6-1 and TRBJ1-2; 11 bases match TRBD1. V lost 7 bases to trimming and J lost 4 bases; unmatched junction nucleotides: 8. CDR3 length: 15 residues. Germline values: CDR1 MNHNS, CDR2 SASEGT. CDR3 in amino acids: CASMGQGVIGYGYTF. As DNA, the CDR3 is TGTGCCAGCATGGGACAGGGGGTGATTGGCTATGGCTACACCTTC.

V usage is TRBV11-3 and J usage is TRBJ2-1; 7 nucleotides line up with TRBD1. Germline CDR1 is SGHNT and CDR2 is YENEEA. The CDR3 is 14 residues long. With 5 bases clipped from V and 9 bases from J, the junction kept 10 bases outside the gene matches. CDR3 protein: CASSTGTEYPEQFF. The CDR3 nucleotides are TGTGCCAGCAGCACCGGGACAGAGTATCCTGAGCAGTTCTTC.

The rearrangement uses TRBV27 and TRBJ1-6, with 9 bases matching TRBD1. This CDR3 region has 14 residues. After removal of 5 bases from V and 10 bases from J, the junction contained 6 bases not matched to a gene. Germline-derived CDR1 and CDR2 are MNHEY and SMNVEV (reference sequence). DNA for the CDR3: TGTGCCAGCAGTGCACAGGGGGCATGGTCACCCCTCCACTTT. Translation: CASSAQGAWSPLHF.

The V call is TRBV7-2, the J call TRBJ2-1, with 7 bases identical to TRBD2. Germline CDR1 and CDR2: SGHTA and FQGNSA. The CDR3 extends over 15 amino acids. The V and J ends lost 3 bases and 6 bases, in that order; junction bases with no gene match: 8. CDR3 DNA: TGTGCCAGCAGCTTGGGAGGGCGGCTGGGCAATGAGCAGTTCTTC. Translation gives CASSLGGRLGNEQFF.

This clone was counted a few times. The V call is TRBV6-1, the J call TRBJ1-2, with TRBD1 identical over 8 bases. V gave up 10 bases and J gave up 5 bases; unmatched junction bases: 12. Germline-derived CDR1 and CDR2 are MNHNS and SASEGT. This CDR3 is built from 14 residues. The CDR3 DNA is TGTGCCACCAACCCCGACAGGGGTCAGTATGGCTACACCTTC. Translation gives CATNPDRGQYGYTF.

The gene calls are TRBV18 and TRBJ1-4; tentatively, D is TRBD1 (5 bases). Per germline, CDR1 KGHSH and CDR2 LQKENI. The V end lost 2 bases, the J end lost 4 bases, and 26 bases lay between the germline ends. The CDR3 length is 20 residues. CDR3 DNA: TGTGCCAGCTCACCAGTGCCCTTAAGGATAGGGGAACAGATTAATGAAAAACTGTTTTTT. Translating gives CASSPVPLRIGEQINEKLFF.

This chain links TRBV5-1 with TRBJ2-7, with 11 nucleotides matching TRBD2. This CDR3 spans 16 amino acids. Per the germline V gene, CDR1 is SGHRS and CDR2 is YFSETQ. The J segment lost 5 bases and the V segment lost 4 bases, leaving 11 bases of the junction unmatched. CDR3 loop: CASSPPPGLAAHEQYF. CDR3 in DNA: TGCGCCAGCAGCCCACCTCCGGGACTAGCGGCCCACGAGCAGTACTTC. The full variable domain, its missing parts supplied by reference TRBV5-1 and TRBJ2-7, is KAGVTQTPRYLIKTRGQQVTLSCSPISGHRSVSWYQQTPGQGLQFLFEYFSETQRNKGNFPGRFSGRQFSNSRSEMNVSTLELGDSALYLCASSPPPGLAAHEQYFGPGTRLTVT.

This chain joins TRBV6-5 and TRBJ2-7, with 8 bases matching TRBD1. The CDR3 is 12 residues long. CDR1 and CDR2 (germline): MNHEY, SVGAGI. The V gene end was trimmed by 5 bases and the J gene end by 12 bases; junction bases not matched to a gene: 9. The CDR3 spells CASSLSQGATYF. CDR3 in DNA: TGTGCCAGCAGTCTCAGTCAGGGGGCGACGTACTTC.